The entry below describes one T cell receptor beta chain. This sample stems from a study of early T cells in non-severe SARS-CoV-2 infection. Whole-study context: Chains from this unsorted whole-blood bulk RNA could not be paired.

CDR1 DFQATT and CDR2 SNEGSKA come from the germline V gene (reference sequence). The length of the CDR3 is 15 residues. V gave up 3 bases and J gave up 5 bases; unmatched junction bases: 11. Separate cDNA molecules each had unique molecular identifiers attached to them. TCRdb re-analysed the 5' RACE reads in MiXCR, keeping a single row per CDR3 protein. The sample consists of more than 95,000 distinct CDR3 sequences, more than 13% of them appearing once. The chain links TRBV20-1 to TRBJ2-5; 8 nucleotides align to TRBD2. The receptor's source is an adult who was a healthcare worker with PCR-confirmed SARS-CoV-2 infection or an uninfected control (not recorded which). Sequencing was done on a sample of whole blood. This CDR3 is CSASRRGGLMETQYF. The CDR3, as DNA: TGCAGTGCTAGTAGGCGCGGGGGGTTGATGGAGACCCAGTACTTC.